The 30 T cell receptor beta chains reported below all come from one sample, sequenced in a study of T cell responses to AZD1222 COVID-19 vaccine. The data were produced by immunoSEQ multiplex PCR, yet TCRdb's version contains in-frame clones alone and is incomplete. The table records over 100,000 clones, 88% of them present only once. Source: peripheral blood, taken on day 0 of AZD1222 vaccination. The receptors come from an adult in good health.

This chain joins TRBV9 and TRBJ1-3; D remains ambiguous. The V end was cut by 4 bases, the J end by 1 base, with 3 bases between. The germline V gene encodes CDR1 SGDLS and CDR2 YYNGEE. This CDR3 contains 12 residues. The CDR3 sequence: CASSPSGNTIYF. The CDR3 DNA sequence: TGTGCCAGCAGCCCTTCTGGAAACACCATATATTTT.

The chain joins TRBV4-3 to TRBJ1-1; 7 bases agree with TRBD1. Trimming at V came to 0 bases and at J to 7 bases, leaving 5 bases not matched to a gene. Germline V gene sequence: CDR1 LGHNA, CDR2 YSLEER. The CDR3 is 14 residues long. CDR3 amino acids: CASSQDRDRHEAFF. The CDR3 DNA follows: TGCGCCAGCAGCCAAGATCGGGACAGACATGAAGCTTTCTTT.

V gene TRBV19 combines with J gene TRBJ1-5; D unclear. The V and J ends lost 3 bases and 2 bases respectively, with 14 bases between them. The CDR3 has 16 residues. The germline V gene encodes CDR1 LNHDA and CDR2 SQIVND (reference sequence). The CDR3 DNA is TGTGCCAGTAGTATCATCGGGCTCTCAGGCAATCAGCCCCAGCATTTT. Translating it yields CASSIIGLSGNQPQHF.

This clone was observed many times. This CDR3 is also generated by other DNA sequences in the sample. The V gene is TRBV11-2, the J gene TRBJ2-7; D call uncertain. The CDR3 totals 11 residues. The germline gives CDR1 SGHAT, CDR2 FQNNGV. V shed 5 bases and J shed 2 bases, with 4 bases lying between them. The CDR3 DNA reads as TGTGCCAGCAGCGATACCTACGAGCAGTACTTC. Its protein product is CASSDTYEQYF.

This clone was seen a few times. V and J are TRBV5-1 and TRBJ1-5; D call uncertain. Germline-derived CDR1 and CDR2 are SGHRS and YFSETQ. The V end was cut by 4 bases, the J end by 3 bases, with 8 bases between. CDR3 length: 13 amino acids. CDR3 amino acids: CASSISDNQPQHF. DNA of the CDR3: TGCGCCAGCAGCATCAGTGACAATCAGCCCCAGCATTTT.

This chain joins TRBV11-3 and TRBJ2-5; 7 positions agree with TRBD2. The CDR3 covers 16 residues. Germline CDR1 and CDR2: SGHNT and YENEEA. The V and J ends lost 1 base and 1 base, in that order; junction bases with no gene match: 6. CDR3: CASSLGNQRGQETQYF. Written as DNA, the CDR3 is TGTGCCAGCAGCTTAGGGAATCAGCGGGGCCAAGAGACCCAGTACTTC.

V gene TRBV7-2 combines with J gene TRBJ1-2; 7 bases are shared with TRBD1. From germline, CDR1 is SGHTA and CDR2 FQGNSA. Trimming removed 3 bases from V and 8 bases from J; junction bases left unmatched: 12. CDR3 length: 15 residues. The CDR3 region is CASSFTTGPSRGYTF. As DNA, the CDR3 is TGTGCCAGCAGCTTTACGACAGGGCCCTCAAGAGGCTACACCTTC.

The chain has TRBV6-5 and TRBJ1-5; no firm D call. This CDR3 has 14 amino acids. Germline lookup yields CDR1 MNHEY and CDR2 SVGAGI. Trimming stripped 2 bases from V and 5 bases from J, with 10 bases between. The CDR3 region has the DNA TGTGCCAGCAGTTACAGTACCTCGGATCAGCCCCAGCATTTT. Translation gives CASSYSTSDQPQHF.

V and J are TRBV6-5 and TRBJ1-1; D gene uncertain. This CDR3 comprises 14 residues. Germline-derived CDR1 and CDR2 are MNHEY and SVGAGI. With 3 bases removed from V and 6 bases from J, the gap between germline ends came to 14 bases. The CDR3 reads CASSYGAVGPEAFF. CDR3 in DNA: TGTGCCAGCAGTTATGGTGCAGTAGGGCCTGAAGCTTTCTTT.

V is TRBV18 and J is TRBJ2-3; D unresolved. Trimming took 3 bases from V and 2 from J, leaving 12 bases between them. The CDR3 extends over 15 amino acids. Germline V CDR1 and CDR2: KGHSH, LQKENI. The CDR3 loop is CASSPSSGATDTQYF. CDR3 bases: TGTGCCAGCTCACCCTCCTCTGGCGCCACAGATACGCAGTATTTT.

The chain is built from TRBV7-6 and TRBJ1-3, with 9 bases aligning to TRBD1. V lost 5 bases and J lost 6; bases outside the gene matches: 14. CDR3 length equals 17 residues. Germline V lookup: CDR1 SGHVS, CDR2 FNYEAQ. The CDR3 nucleotides read TGTGCCAGCAGCGTAGAGGACAGGGGTGTGAGGGAAAACACCATATATTTT. Translated: CASSVEDRGVRENTIYF.

This sequence joins TRBV27 and TRBJ2-7; 9 positions agree with TRBD1. Germline V gene sequence: CDR1 MNHEY, CDR2 SMNVEV (reference sequence). The CDR3 extends over 14 amino acids. The V and J ends lost 5 bases and 4 bases, in that order; junction bases with no gene match: 6. The CDR3 DNA follows: TGTGCCAGCAGTCCCGAGACAGGGGGTTACGAGCAGTACTTC. Encoded protein: CASSPETGGYEQYF.

V is TRBV5-1 and J is TRBJ2-2; D is possibly TRBD1 (6 bases). Per the germline V gene, CDR1 is SGHRS and CDR2 is YFSETQ. V was pared by 4 bases and J by 7 bases, with 17 bases between. The CDR3 is made up of 15 amino acids. Here the CDR3 reads CASSKPWTDLGELFF. CDR3 nucleotides: TGCGCCAGCAGCAAACCGTGGACAGACCTCGGGGAGCTGTTTTTT.

The gene calls are TRBV5-4 and TRBJ2-2; D not certain. Trimming took 0 bases from V and 4 from J, leaving 10 bases between them. CDR3 length: 15 amino acids. Germline V gene sequence: CDR1 SGHNT, CDR2 YYREEE (reference sequence). The CDR3 DNA sequence: TGTGCCAGCAGCTTGGTTCTCGGATCCACCGGGGAGCTGTTTTTT. Its protein is CASSLVLGSTGELFF. The full variable domain, completed using reference TRBV5-4 and TRBJ2-2, is ETGVTQSPTHLIKTRGQQVTLRCSSQSGHNTVSWYQQALGQGPQFIFQYYREEENGRGNFPPRFSGLQFPNYSSELNVNALELDDSALYLCASSLVLGSTGELFFGEGSRLTVL.

The DNA for the CDR3 is TGCGCCAGCAGTGAAAGCAGCGGCTACACCTTC. Protein product: CASSESSGYTF. The chain employs TRBV10-2 and TRBJ1-2; D is undetermined. The CDR3 consists of 11 residues. Trimming pared 3 bases from V and 8 bases from J, leaving 7 bases between. Germline CDR1 is WSHSY and CDR2 is SAAADI.

The CDR3 spells CSVLSGTDSKGIYTF. The DNA of the CDR3 is TGCAGCGTTCTTTCCGGGACAGACTCTAAGGGGATCTACACCTTC. The J gene is TRBJ1-2, the V gene TRBV29-1; 7 nucleotides line up with TRBD1. V trimming: 5 bases; J trimming: 10 bases; junction bases outside the gene matches: 19. The CDR3 is made up of 15 amino acids. Germline V lookup: CDR1 SQVTM, CDR2 ANQGSEA.

V is TRBV27 and J is TRBJ1-5; D perhaps matches TRBD1 (5 bases). CDR3 size: 14 residues. Trimming took 5 bases from V and 3 from J, leaving 11 bases between them. CDR1 is MNHEY, CDR2 SMNVEV, per germline (reference sequence). CDR3 loop: CASSAGWNNQPQHF. CDR3 DNA sequence: TGTGCCAGCAGTGCAGGGTGGAACAATCAGCCCCAGCATTTT.

This chain uses TRBV5-6 with TRBJ1-1; perhaps TRBD1 as D (6 bases). Germline assignment: CDR1 SGHDT and CDR2 YYEEEE. The CDR3 runs to 13 residues. V was trimmed by 2 bases and J by 10 bases, leaving 15 bases between them. CDR3 nucleotide sequence: TGTGCCAGCAGCTTACCCACAGGGTGGGTAGCTTTCTTT. Amino acids: CASSLPTGWVAFF.

This chain uses TRBV6-1 with TRBJ1-1; no clear D. This CDR3 contains 16 residues. The germline gives CDR1 MNHNS, CDR2 SASEGT. The ends were cut back, 3 bases at V and 1 base at J, with 15 bases in the middle. CDR3 residues: CASSDKGSLRNTEAFF. The DNA of the CDR3 is TGTGCCAGCAGTGATAAAGGCAGCTTAAGGAACACTGAAGCTTTCTTT.

This clone was seen just once. The chain links TRBV29-1 to TRBJ2-6; 7 positions match TRBD1. Germline CDR1 SQVTM, CDR2 ANQGSEA. V dropped 5 bases and J dropped 3; count of bases not matched to a gene: 4. This CDR3 is 14 amino acids long. The CDR3 is CSVRQGGGANVLTF. CDR3 bases: TGCAGCGTTAGACAGGGCGGTGGGGCCAACGTCCTGACTTTC.

CDR3 bases: TGCAGTGCTAGTGGGGACAGGGGTCGGAATCAGCCCCAGCATTTT. This sequence encodes CSASGDRGRNQPQHF. The chain combines TRBV20-1 with TRBJ1-5; TRBD1 matches 10 bases. The germline gives CDR1 DFQATT, CDR2 SNEGSKA (reference sequence). V shed 3 bases, J shed 4 bases, and the junction held 6 bases outside the gene matches. CDR3 length equals 15 residues.

The chain carries TRBV6-5 and TRBJ1-6; 7 bases are a match to TRBD1. The germline CDR1 and CDR2 sequences are MNHEY and SVGAGI. Losses at the gene ends were 2 bases for V and 14 bases for J; bases not matched to a gene: 12. This CDR3 contains 15 residues. The CDR3 DNA reads as TGTGCCAGCAGTTACGTACAGGGGAAAGGCATTTCCCTCCACTTT. It is translated as CASSYVQGKGISLHF.

V gene TRBV18 combines with J gene TRBJ2-5; D is uncertain. CDR3 length equals 16 residues. V shed 2 bases and J shed 7 bases, with 20 bases lying between them. CDR1 is KGHSH, CDR2 LQKENI, per germline. Here the CDR3 reads CASSPGWAGDRGTQYF. DNA for the CDR3: TGTGCCAGCTCACCAGGCTGGGCAGGCGACCGCGGGACCCAGTACTTC.

The chain carries TRBV4-1 and TRBJ2-2; no definite D call. CDR1 is MGHRA, CDR2 YSYEKL, per germline. The CDR3 runs 12 residues. Trimming pared 0 bases from V and 6 bases from J, leaving 2 bases between. The CDR3 nucleotides read TGCGCCAGCAGCCAAGACCCCGGGGAGCTGTTTTTT. Encoded protein: CASSQDPGELFF.

The chain employs TRBV6-6 and TRBJ1-2; D not certain. CDR3 length: 14 amino acids. The germline V and J ends were trimmed by 2 bases and 4 bases, with 11 bases remaining between them. CDR1 and CDR2 (germline): MNHNY, SVGAGI (reference sequence). The CDR3 sequence is CASSYDGRAYGYTF. CDR3 DNA sequence: TGTGCCAGCAGTTACGACGGAAGAGCCTATGGCTACACCTTC.

This clone turned up a few times. The chain links TRBV24-1 to TRBJ1-5, with D unresolved. V lost 5 bases and J lost 4, with 11 bases in between. Germline loops: CDR1 KGHDR, CDR2 SFDVKD. The CDR3 totals 14 residues. CDR3 nucleotide sequence: TGTGCCACCAGTGCTCCAGGTCCAAATCAGCCCCAGCATTTT. Residues: CATSAPGPNQPQHF.

This chain joins TRBV6-5 and TRBJ2-7, with D perhaps matching TRBD2 (5 bases). Trimming removed 0 bases from V and 2 bases from J, with 11 bases in between. Germline V gives CDR1 MNHEY, CDR2 SVGAGI. CDR3 length equals 15 residues. CDR3 in DNA: TGTGCCAGCAGTTACTCAGGAGACGGGGCCTACGAGCAGTACTTC. It yields the protein CASSYSGDGAYEQYF.

This clone was recorded once. This chain connects TRBV7-2 to TRBJ1-3; weak D call: TRBD1 (6 bases). The CDR3 has 16 amino acids. Trimming left V 5 bases short and J 4 bases short, with 18 bases between. Germline V gene sequence: CDR1 SGHTA, CDR2 FQGNSA. The CDR3 reads CASSPDRLVLGNTIYF. The CDR3 DNA reads as TGTGCCAGCAGCCCAGACAGGTTGGTCTTGGGAAACACCATATATTTT. The whole variable domain, remainder taken from reference TRBV7-2 and TRBJ1-3, is GAGVSQSPSNKVTEKGKDVELRCDPISGHTALYWYRQSLGQGLEFLIYFQGNSAPDKSGLPSDRFSAERTGGSVSTLTIQRTQQEDSAVYLCASSPDRLVLGNTIYFGEGSWLTVV.

The rearrangement joins TRBV4-3 to TRBJ1-2; D possibly corresponds to TRBD1 (6 bases). Looked up from germline, CDR1 is LGHNA and CDR2 is YSLEER. The ends were cut back, 6 bases at V and 3 bases at J, with 11 bases in the middle. The CDR3 runs to 13 residues. CDR3 nucleotide sequence: TGCGCCAGCAGGCAACAGGGACACTATGGCTACACCTTC. Its translation is CASRQQGHYGYTF.

This clone was seen just once. The CDR3 region is CASSRGVSNYGYTF. The CDR3 DNA reads as TGTGCCAGCTCCCGGGGGGTGTCTAACTATGGCTACACCTTC. This chain links TRBV2 with TRBJ1-2; maybe TRBD1 (5 bases). The CDR3 sequence is 14 residues long. Germline V gene sequence: CDR1 SNHLY, CDR2 FYNNEI. The V and J ends lost 8 bases and 0 bases respectively, with 13 bases between them.